This entry lists 17 T cell receptor beta chains sequenced from one sample in a study of cytomegalovirus exposure and HLA in healthy donors. With 60 Vbeta and 13 Jbeta primers, the PCR was carried out. Produced via immunoSEQ multiplex PCR; TCRdb's table is partial and in-frame only. The profile shows 250,000 to 350,000 clones, roughly 88% of them singletons. The sequencing sample was made of PBMCs. Receptors were obtained from a man aged 40-49 years in good health and CMV-seropositive.

This clone appeared once. The V and J genes are TRBV7-3 and TRBJ1-1; a weak D match, TRBD1 (5 bases). Between the trimmed V and J ends, which lost 1 base and 11 bases, there was a span of 11 bases. CDR1 SGHTA and CDR2 FQGTGA come from the germline V gene. This CDR3 is built from 12 residues. CDR3 nucleotide sequence: TGTGCCAGCAGCTTAAATGGGGGGGAGGCTTTCTTT. Amino acid sequence: CASSLNGGEAFF.

The V call is TRBV4-3, the J call TRBJ2-7, with D unclear. V gave up 0 bases and J gave up 1 base, with 10 bases separating them. The length of the CDR3 is 15 residues. Germline lookup yields CDR1 LGHNA and CDR2 YSLEER. This CDR3 reads CASSQDASTSYEQYF. The CDR3 DNA is TGCGCCAGCAGCCAAGATGCTAGTACGTCCTACGAGCAGTACTTC.

This sequence joins TRBV10-1 and TRBJ2-1, with TRBD2 matching over 8 bases. The V and J ends lost 6 bases and 7 bases, in that order; junction bases with no gene match: 8. CDR3 size: 14 residues. CDR1 and CDR2 (germline): WNHNN, SYGVQD (reference sequence). CDR3 sequence reads: CASRSSGSVNEQFF. CDR3 DNA: TGCGCCAGCAGATCGAGCGGGAGTGTGAATGAGCAGTTCTTC.

The chain carries TRBV5-4 and TRBJ1-5, with D tentatively TRBD1 (5 bases). Trimming shortened V by 4 bases and J by 4 bases, and 9 bases separated the two germline ends. From germline, CDR1 is SGHNT and CDR2 YYREEE (reference sequence). The CDR3 has 13 amino acids. CDR3 in amino acids: CASSTDRNQPQHF. The CDR3 DNA sequence: TGTGCCAGCAGCACCGACAGAAATCAGCCCCAGCATTTT. Full variable domain (remainder filled in from reference TRBV5-4 and TRBJ1-5): ETGVTQSPTHLIKTRGQQVTLRCSSQSGHNTVSWYQQALGQGPQFIFQYYREEENGRGNFPPRFSGLQFPNYSSELNVNALELDDSALYLCASSTDRNQPQHFGDGTRLSIL.

This clone was counted a few times. V and J are TRBV5-1 and TRBJ1-2, with 9 positions matching TRBD1. The V segment lost 7 bases and the J segment 8 bases; nucleotides outside the gene matches: 9. CDR1 and CDR2 (germline): SGHRS, YFSETQ. This CDR3 has 13 amino acids. CDR3 DNA: TGCGCCAGCTATACAGGGGGCGAAGGCGGCTACACCTTC. The encoded protein is CASYTGGEGGYTF.

A note on this clone: The sample carries other DNA sequences with the same CDR3. The chain couples TRBV9 to TRBJ2-3; TRBD2 agrees at 9 bases. Germline CDR1 is SGDLS and CDR2 is YYNGEE. V shed 2 bases and J 3 bases; nucleotides not matched to a gene: 7. CDR3 length equals 16 residues. CDR3 nucleotide sequence: TGTGCCAGCAGCGTCGTAGCGGGAGCCGGTACAGATACGCAGTATTTT. Encoded protein: CASSVVAGAGTDTQYF.

The gene calls are TRBV29-1 and TRBJ1-1; D gene ambiguous. The V gene lost 7 bases and the J gene lost 1 base, with 13 bases spanning the gap. This CDR3 comprises 13 residues. The V gene's germline CDR1 is SQVTM and CDR2 ANQGSEA. DNA of the CDR3: TGCAGCGCCGGACTGTTCTCGAACACTGAAGCTTTCTTT. This gives the protein CSAGLFSNTEAFF.

The chain is built from TRBV29-1 and TRBJ2-7, with TRBD1 as a possible D gene (6 bases). CDR1 is SQVTM, CDR2 ANQGSEA, per germline. The V end lost 4 bases, the J end lost 1 base, and 8 bases lay between the germline ends. The CDR3 is 12 amino acids. The CDR3 DNA reads TGCAGCGTTGCACAGGGTTCCTACGAGCAGTACTTC. Its translation is CSVAQGSYEQYF.

DNA for the CDR3: TGTGCCAGCAGCTTACCGTCCCAGGGCCCTAGGCAGTACTTC. Translation gives CASSLPSQGPRQYF. The chain has TRBV7-3 and TRBJ2-7, with a tentative D call TRBD1 (5 bases). Germline CDR1 reads SGHTA; CDR2 reads FQGTGA. The germline V and J ends were trimmed by 2 bases and 9 bases, with 17 bases remaining between them. The CDR3 contains 14 residues.

CDR3 in DNA: TGTGCCAGCAGCAAAGCCCTCTCGGGGGGGCAGGGACTCACTGAAGCTTTCTTT. It yields the protein CASSKALSGGQGLTEAFF. The chain combines TRBV21-1 with TRBJ1-1. TRBV21-1 is shown as a pseudogene. This CDR3 is built from 18 residues.

This clone showed up just once. The gene calls are TRBV2 and TRBJ2-1, with TRBD2 identical over 12 bases. V lost 4 bases, J lost 3 bases, and 7 bases stayed unmatched. CDR3 size: 17 residues. Germline assignment: CDR1 SNHLY and CDR2 FYNNEI. The CDR3 region is CASSVSGLAGRYNEQFF. The CDR3 DNA reads TGTGCCAGCAGTGTAAGTGGACTAGCGGGACGCTACAATGAGCAGTTCTTC. The entire variable domain, with the rest obtained from reference TRBV2 and TRBJ2-1, is as follows: EPEVTQTPSHQVTQMGQEVILRCVPISNHLYFYWYRQILGQKVEFLVSFYNNEISEKSEIFDDQFSVERPDGSNFTLKIRSTKLEDSAMYFCASSVSGLAGRYNEQFFGPGTRLTVL.

The J gene is TRBJ2-7, the V gene TRBV4-1; perhaps TRBD1 as D (6 bases). Trimming cost V 0 bases and J 1 base, with 10 bases left between them. Per the germline V gene, CDR1 is MGHRA and CDR2 is YSYEKL. This CDR3 is built from 15 residues. In nucleotides, the CDR3 is TGCGCCAGCAGCCAAGATGGGACAAGTTCCTACGAGCAGTACTTC. Amino acid sequence: CASSQDGTSSYEQYF.

In its sample, this clone was seen a few times. The chain combines TRBV27 with TRBJ1-4; 9 bases match TRBD1. V dropped 8 bases and J dropped 7; count of bases not matched to a gene: 5. The CDR3 loop spans 13 amino acids. Per the germline V gene, CDR1 is MNHEY and CDR2 is SMNVEV (reference sequence). The CDR3 bases are TGTGCCAGCCGGGACAGGGTCTTTGAAAAACTGTTTTTT. Residues: CASRDRVFEKLFF.

This clone was seen more than once but under ten times. The chain is built from TRBV19 and TRBJ2-2, with 7 bases matching TRBD1. The CDR3 extends over 17 amino acids. CDR1 is LNHDA, CDR2 SQIVND, per germline (reference sequence). V was pared by 3 bases and J by 5 bases, with 12 bases of the junction left unmatched. As DNA, the CDR3 is TGTGCCAGTAGTATCCCCATGGGGACAGAACCTACCGGGGAGCTGTTTTTT. Translated, it gives CASSIPMGTEPTGELFF.

This clone was seen just once. The gene calls are TRBV6-1 and TRBJ2-5; D is ambiguous. The DNA end is a closer match to TRBJ2-7, so the J assignment may be wrong. This CDR3 is built from 13 residues. The germline V gene has CDR1 MNHNS and CDR2 SASEGT. CDR3: CASSEVLAGEQYF. The CDR3 bases are TGTGCCAGCAGTGAAGTTTTGGCAGGCGAGCAGTACTTC.

The gene calls are TRBV5-1 and TRBJ2-7, with 7 bases fitting TRBD1. V was clipped by 4 bases and J by 2 bases; unmatched bases: 6. Looked up from germline, CDR1 is SGHRS and CDR2 is YFSETQ. CDR3 length: 14 amino acids. DNA of the CDR3: TGCGCCAGCAGCCACGGACAGGTCACCTACGAGCAGTACTTC. Its protein is CASSHGQVTYEQYF.

The chain recombines TRBV7-9 with TRBJ2-5, with TRBD1 identical over 10 bases. The germline V gene has CDR1 SEHNR and CDR2 FQNEAQ (reference sequence). Germline trimming cut 5 bases from V and 5 bases from J; bases unmatched to any gene: 20. CDR3 size: 19 residues. The DNA of the CDR3 is TGTGCCAGCAGCACCGTCGGCGTCCGGGGACAGGGGTTGGTTGAGACCCAGTACTTC. It encodes CASSTVGVRGQGLVETQYF.